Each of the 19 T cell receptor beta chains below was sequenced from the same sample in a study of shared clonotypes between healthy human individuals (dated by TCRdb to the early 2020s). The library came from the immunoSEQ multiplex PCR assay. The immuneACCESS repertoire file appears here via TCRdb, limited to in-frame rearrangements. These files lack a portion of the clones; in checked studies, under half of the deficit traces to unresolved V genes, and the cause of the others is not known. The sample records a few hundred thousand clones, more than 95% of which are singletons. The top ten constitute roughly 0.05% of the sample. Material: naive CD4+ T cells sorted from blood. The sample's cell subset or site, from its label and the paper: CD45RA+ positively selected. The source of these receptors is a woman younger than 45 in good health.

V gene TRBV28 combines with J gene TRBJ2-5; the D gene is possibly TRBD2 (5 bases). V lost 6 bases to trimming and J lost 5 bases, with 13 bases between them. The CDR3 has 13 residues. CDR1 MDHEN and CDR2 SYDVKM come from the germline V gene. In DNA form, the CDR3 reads TGTGCCAGCAGCCCTCCGGGAAGCGAGACCCAGTACTTC. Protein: CASSPPGSETQYF.

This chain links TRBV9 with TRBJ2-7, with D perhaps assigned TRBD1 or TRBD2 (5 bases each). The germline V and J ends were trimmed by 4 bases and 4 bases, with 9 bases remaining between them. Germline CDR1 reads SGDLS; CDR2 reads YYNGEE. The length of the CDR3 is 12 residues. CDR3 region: CASSPEGYEQYF. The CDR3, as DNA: TGTGCCAGCAGCCCTGAGGGGTACGAGCAGTACTTC.

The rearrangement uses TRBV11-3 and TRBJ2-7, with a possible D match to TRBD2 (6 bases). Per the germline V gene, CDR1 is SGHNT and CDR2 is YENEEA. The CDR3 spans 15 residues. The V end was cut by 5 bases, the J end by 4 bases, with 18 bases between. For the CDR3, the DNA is TGTGCCAGCAGCACGGGGGAGTCTGGTAATTACGAGCAGTACTTC. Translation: CASSTGESGNYEQYF. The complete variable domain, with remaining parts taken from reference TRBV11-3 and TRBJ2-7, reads EAGVVQSPRYKIIEKKQPVAFWCNPISGHNTLYWYLQNLGQGPELLIRYENEEAVDDSQLPKDRFSAERLKGVDSTLKIQPAELGDSAVYLCASSTGESGNYEQYFGPGTRLTVT.

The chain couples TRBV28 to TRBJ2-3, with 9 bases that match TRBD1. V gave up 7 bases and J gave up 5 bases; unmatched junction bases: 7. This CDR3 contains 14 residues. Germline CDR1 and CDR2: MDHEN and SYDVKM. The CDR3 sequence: CASTTGGAGDTQYF. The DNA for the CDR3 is TGTGCCAGCACTACAGGGGGCGCAGGAGATACGCAGTATTTT.

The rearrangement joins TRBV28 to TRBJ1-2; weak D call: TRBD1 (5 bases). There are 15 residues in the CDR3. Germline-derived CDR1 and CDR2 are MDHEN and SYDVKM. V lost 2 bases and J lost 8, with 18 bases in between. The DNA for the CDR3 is TGTGCCAGCAGTTTAAGTCGGGGAGGACAATTGGGCTACACCTTC. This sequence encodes CASSLSRGGQLGYTF.

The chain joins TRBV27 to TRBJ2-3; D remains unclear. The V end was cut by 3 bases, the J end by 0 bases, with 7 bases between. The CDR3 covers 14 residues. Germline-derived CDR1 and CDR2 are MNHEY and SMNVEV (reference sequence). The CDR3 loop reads CASSFLGSTDTQYF. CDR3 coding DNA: TGTGCCAGCAGTTTCCTCGGGAGCACAGATACGCAGTATTTT.

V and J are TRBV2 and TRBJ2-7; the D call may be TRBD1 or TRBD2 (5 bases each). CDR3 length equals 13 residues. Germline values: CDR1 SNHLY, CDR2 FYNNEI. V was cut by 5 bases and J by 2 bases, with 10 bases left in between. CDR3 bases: TGTGCCAGCAGTAGGGACCAGCCCTACGAGCAGTACTTC. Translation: CASSRDQPYEQYF.

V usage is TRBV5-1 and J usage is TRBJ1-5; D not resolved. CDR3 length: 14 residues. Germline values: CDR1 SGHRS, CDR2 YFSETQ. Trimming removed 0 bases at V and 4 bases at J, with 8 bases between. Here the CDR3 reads CASSLAGENQPQHF. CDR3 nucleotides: TGCGCCAGCAGCTTGGCCGGGGAGAATCAGCCCCAGCATTTT. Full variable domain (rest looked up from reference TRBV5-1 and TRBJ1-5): KAGVTQTPRYLIKTRGQQVTLSCSPISGHRSVSWYQQTPGQGLQFLFEYFSETQRNKGNFPGRFSGRQFSNSRSEMNVSTLELGDSALYLCASSLAGENQPQHFGDGTRLSIL.

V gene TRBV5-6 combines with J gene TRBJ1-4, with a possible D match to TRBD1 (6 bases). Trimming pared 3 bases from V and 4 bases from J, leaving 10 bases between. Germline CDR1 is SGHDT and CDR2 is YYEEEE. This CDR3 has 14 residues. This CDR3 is CASSYGGGNEKLFF. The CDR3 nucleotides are TGTGCCAGCAGCTATGGAGGGGGTAATGAAAAACTGTTTTTT.

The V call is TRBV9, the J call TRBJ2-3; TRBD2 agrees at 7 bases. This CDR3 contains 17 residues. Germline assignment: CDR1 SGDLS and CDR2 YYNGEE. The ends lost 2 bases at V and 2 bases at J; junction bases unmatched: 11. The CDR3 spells CASSVWASGPPTDTQYF. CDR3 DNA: TGTGCCAGCAGCGTCTGGGCTAGCGGCCCGCCCACAGATACGCAGTATTTT.

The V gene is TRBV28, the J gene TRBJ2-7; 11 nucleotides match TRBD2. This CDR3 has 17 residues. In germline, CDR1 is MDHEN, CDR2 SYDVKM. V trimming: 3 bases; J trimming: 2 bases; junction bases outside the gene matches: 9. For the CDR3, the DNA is TGTGCCAGCAGTTTGAGTCAAACTAGCGGGAGTCCCTACGAGCAGTACTTC. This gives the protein CASSLSQTSGSPYEQYF.

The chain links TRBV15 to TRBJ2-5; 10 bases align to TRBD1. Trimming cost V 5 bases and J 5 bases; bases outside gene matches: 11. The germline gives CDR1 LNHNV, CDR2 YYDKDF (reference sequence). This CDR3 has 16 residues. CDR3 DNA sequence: TGTGCCACCAGCGTCGGGACAGGGGTTGGTGTTGAGACCCAGTACTTC. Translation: CATSVGTGVGVETQYF.

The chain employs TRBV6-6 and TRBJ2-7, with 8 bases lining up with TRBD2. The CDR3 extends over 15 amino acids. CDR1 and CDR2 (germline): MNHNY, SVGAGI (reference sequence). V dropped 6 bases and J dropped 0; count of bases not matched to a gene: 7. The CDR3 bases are TGTGCCAGCAGACAAACTAGCGGTCCCTCCTACGAGCAGTACTTC. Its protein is CASRQTSGPSYEQYF.

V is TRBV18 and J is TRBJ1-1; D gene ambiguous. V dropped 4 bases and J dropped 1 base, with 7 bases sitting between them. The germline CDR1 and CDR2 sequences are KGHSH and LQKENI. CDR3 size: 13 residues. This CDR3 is CASSHAENTEAFF. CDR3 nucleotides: TGTGCCAGCTCACACGCGGAGAACACTGAAGCTTTCTTT.

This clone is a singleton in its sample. The CDR3 DNA follows: TGTGCCAGCAGCACCGACAGGGATCAGCCCCAGCATTTT. Its protein is CASSTDRDQPQHF. V gene TRBV5-4 combines with J gene TRBJ1-5; TRBD1 agrees at 7 bases. The germline V gene encodes CDR1 SGHNT and CDR2 YYREEE (reference sequence). This CDR3 has 13 amino acids. J lost 5 bases, V lost 4 bases, and 3 bases had no gene match. The entire variable domain, with the rest obtained from reference TRBV5-4 and TRBJ1-5, is as follows: ETGVTQSPTHLIKTRGQQVTLRCSSQSGHNTVSWYQQALGQGPQFIFQYYREEENGRGNFPPRFSGLQFPNYSSELNVNALELDDSALYLCASSTDRDQPQHFGDGTRLSIL.

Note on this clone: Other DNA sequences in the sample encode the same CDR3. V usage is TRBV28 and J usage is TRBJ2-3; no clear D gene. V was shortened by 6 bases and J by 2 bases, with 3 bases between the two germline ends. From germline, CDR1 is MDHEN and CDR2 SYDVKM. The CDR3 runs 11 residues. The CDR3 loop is CASSPTDTQYF. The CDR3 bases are TGTGCCAGCAGCCCCACAGATACGCAGTATTTT. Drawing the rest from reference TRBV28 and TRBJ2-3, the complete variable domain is DVKVTQSSRYLVKRTGEKVFLECVQDMDHENMFWYRQDPGLGLRLIYFSYDVKMKEKGDIPEGYSVSREKKERFSLILESASTNQTSMYLCASSPTDTQYFGPGTRLTVL.

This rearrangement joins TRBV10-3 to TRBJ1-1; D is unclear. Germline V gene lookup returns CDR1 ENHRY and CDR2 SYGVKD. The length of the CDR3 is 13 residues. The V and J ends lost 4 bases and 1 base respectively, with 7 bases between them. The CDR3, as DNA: TGTGCCATCAGTGCGACCCAGAACACTGAAGCTTTCTTT. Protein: CAISATQNTEAFF.

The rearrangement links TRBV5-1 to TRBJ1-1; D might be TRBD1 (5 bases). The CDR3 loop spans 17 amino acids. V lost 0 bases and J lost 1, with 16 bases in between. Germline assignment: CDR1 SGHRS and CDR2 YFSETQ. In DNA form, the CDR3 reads TGCGCCAGCAGCTTGGCCGCTTCGGGGCTAGGGAACACTGAAGCTTTCTTT. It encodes CASSLAASGLGNTEAFF. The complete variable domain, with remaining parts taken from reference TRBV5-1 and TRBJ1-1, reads KAGVTQTPRYLIKTRGQQVTLSCSPISGHRSVSWYQQTPGQGLQFLFEYFSETQRNKGNFPGRFSGRQFSNSRSEMNVSTLELGDSALYLCASSLAASGLGNTEAFFGQGTRLTVV.

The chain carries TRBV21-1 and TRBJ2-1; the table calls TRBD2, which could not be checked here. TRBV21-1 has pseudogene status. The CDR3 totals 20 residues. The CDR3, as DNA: TGTGCCAGCAGCAAAAGGCCGGGGAGCGGGACTGGGGGAAGGTGGAATGAGCAGTTCTTC. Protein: CASSKRPGSGTGGRWNEQFF.